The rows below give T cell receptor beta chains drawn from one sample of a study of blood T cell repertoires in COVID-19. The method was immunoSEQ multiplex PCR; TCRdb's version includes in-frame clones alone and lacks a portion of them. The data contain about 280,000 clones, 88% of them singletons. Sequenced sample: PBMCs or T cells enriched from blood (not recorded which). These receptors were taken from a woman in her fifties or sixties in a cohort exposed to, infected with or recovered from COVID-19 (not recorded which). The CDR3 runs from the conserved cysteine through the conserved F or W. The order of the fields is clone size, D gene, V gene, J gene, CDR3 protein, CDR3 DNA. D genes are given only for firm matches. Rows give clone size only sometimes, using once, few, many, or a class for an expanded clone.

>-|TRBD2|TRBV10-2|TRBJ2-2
CASRVGGSSAGELFF
TGCGCCAGCAGGGTGGGAGGGAGTTCTGCCGGGGAGCTGTTTTTT
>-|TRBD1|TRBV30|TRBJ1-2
CAWSGRTGGASNYGYTF
TGTGCCTGGAGCGGAAGGACAGGGGGCGCATCCAACTATGGCTACACCTTC
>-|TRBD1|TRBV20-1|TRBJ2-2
CSASPYRGTGELFF
TGCAGTGCTAGTCCCTACAGGGGAACCGGGGAGCTGTTTTTT
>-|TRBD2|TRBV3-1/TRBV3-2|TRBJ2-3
CASSGLAGVTDTQYF
TGTGCCAGCTCTGGACTAGCGGGAGTCACAGATACGCAGTATTTT
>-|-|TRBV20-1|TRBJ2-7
CSASSKKLTSFAF
TGCAGTGCTAGTTCCAAAAAACTTACTAGTTTCGCCTTC
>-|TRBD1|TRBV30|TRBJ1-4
CAWTVPGQGYEKLFF
TGTGCCTGGACTGTTCCGGGACAGGGGTATGAAAAACTGTTTTTT
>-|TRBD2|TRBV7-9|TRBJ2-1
CASSLPFRLSGIENEQFF
TGTGCCAGCAGCTTACCCTTTAGGTTAAGCGGGATTGAAAATGAGCAGTTCTTC
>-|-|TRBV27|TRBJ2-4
CASSLLGSKNIQYF
TGTGCCAGCAGTTTGTTGGGGAGCAAAAACATTCAGTACTTC
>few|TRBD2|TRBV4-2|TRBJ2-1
CASSLTSGRENEQFF
TGTGCCAGCAGCCTGACTAGCGGGAGAGAGAATGAGCAGTTCTTC
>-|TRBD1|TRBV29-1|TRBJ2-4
CSVDGTGGSKNIQYF
TGCAGCGTTGACGGGACAGGGGGTTCCAAAAACATTCAGTACTTC
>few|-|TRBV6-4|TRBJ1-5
CASSGRAGLNQPQHF
TGTGCCAGCAGTGGTCGGGCAGGGCTAAATCAGCCCCAGCATTTT
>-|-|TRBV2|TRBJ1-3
CASSLGQRVSGNTIYF
TGTGCCAGCAGTCTTGGACAGAGGGTCTCTGGAAACACCATATATTTT
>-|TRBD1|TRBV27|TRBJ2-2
CASSLSGTGRTGELFF
TGTGCCAGCAGTTTATCGGGGACAGGGAGGACCGGGGAGCTGTTTTTT
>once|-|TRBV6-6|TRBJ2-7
CASSLTGGGYEQYF
TGTGCCAGCAGTTTAACAGGGGGGGGCTACGAGCAGTACTTC
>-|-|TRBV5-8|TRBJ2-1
CASSLVGLSYNEQFF
TGTGCCAGCAGCTTGGTGGGACTCTCCTACAATGAGCAGTTCTTC
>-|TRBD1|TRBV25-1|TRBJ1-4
CASSNPGTGEGKLFF
TGTGCCAGCAGTAATCCCGGGACAGGAGAAGGAAAACTGTTTTTT
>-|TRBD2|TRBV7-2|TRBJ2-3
CASSLGLAGGRTDTQYF
TGTGCCAGCAGCTTAGGACTAGCGGGAGGTAGGACAGATACGCAGTATTTT
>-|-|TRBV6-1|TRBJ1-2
CASREAGVNYGYTF
TGTGCCAGCAGAGAAGCAGGGGTTAACTATGGCTACACCTTC
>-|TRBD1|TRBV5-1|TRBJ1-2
CASRLSGTGGGGYTF
TGCGCCAGCCGACTTTCCGGGACAGGGGGCGGTGGCTACACCTTC
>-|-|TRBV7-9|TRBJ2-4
CASSLVLGQQQDF
TGTGCCAGCAGCTTAGTCCTCGGCCAGCAGCAGGACTTC
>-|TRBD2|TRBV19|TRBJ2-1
CASSKPTSGSVNEQFF
TGTGCCAGTAGTAAGCCAACTAGCGGGAGTGTCAATGAGCAGTTCTTC
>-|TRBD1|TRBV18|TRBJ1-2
CASSPSRDRGNNYGYTF
TGTGCCAGCTCCCCGTCCCGGGACAGGGGGAACAACTATGGCTACACCTTC
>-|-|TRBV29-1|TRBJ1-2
CSVTGGMDRLLYGYTF
TGCAGCGTTACCGGGGGGATGGACAGACTACTATATGGCTACACCTTC
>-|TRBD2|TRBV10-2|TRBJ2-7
CASSSSGVSYEQYF
TGCGCCAGCAGTTCTAGCGGGGTGTCCTACGAGCAGTACTTC
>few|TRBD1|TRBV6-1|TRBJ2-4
CASSEDRGAFLLAKNIQYF
TGTGCCAGCAGTGAGGACAGGGGGGCTTTTCTCCTAGCCAAAAACATTCAGTACTTC
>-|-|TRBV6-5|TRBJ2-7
CASRAALHHEQYF
TGTGCCAGCAGGGCCGCATTGCACCACGAGCAGTACTTC
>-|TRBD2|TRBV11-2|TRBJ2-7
CASSLTLISGSHNEQYF
TGTGCCAGCAGCTTAACCCTTATCAGCGGGAGCCACAACGAGCAGTACTTC
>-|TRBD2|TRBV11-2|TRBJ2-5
CASSFRSLAGAIAVRQYF
TGTGCCAGCAGCTTTCGGAGTCTAGCGGGAGCTATAGCTGTGAGGCAGTACTTC
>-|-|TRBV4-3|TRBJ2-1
CASSQGGVEQFF
TGCGCCAGCAGCCAAGGGGGGGTTGAGCAGTTCTTC
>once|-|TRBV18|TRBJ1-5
CASSLQGYGNQPQHF
TGTGCCAGCTCACTACAGGGTTATGGCAATCAGCCCCAGCATTTT
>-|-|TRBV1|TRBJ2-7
CTSSLKGGKSSGTVSYEQYF
TGCACCAGCAGCCTAAAAGGGGGGAAGTCTAGCGGGACCGTCTCCTACGAGCAGTACTTC
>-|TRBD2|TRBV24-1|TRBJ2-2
CATPRDVGTSGGTGELFF
TGTGCCACTCCCCGGGACGTAGGGACTAGCGGAGGCACCGGGGAGCTGTTTTTT
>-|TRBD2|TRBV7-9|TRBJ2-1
CASSWGLAGGPRNEQFF
TGTGCCAGCAGCTGGGGACTAGCGGGAGGGCCGAGGAATGAGCAGTTCTTC
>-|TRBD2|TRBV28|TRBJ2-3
CASSLAGGPGGDTQYF
TGTGCCAGCAGTTTAGCGGGAGGGCCAGGAGGAGATACGCAGTATTTT
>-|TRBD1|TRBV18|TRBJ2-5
CASSLQNPTGGQETQYF
TGTGCCAGCTCACTACAAAACCCTACAGGGGGCCAAGAGACCCAGTACTTC
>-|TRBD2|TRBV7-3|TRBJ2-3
CASSPLAGVTDTQYF
TGTGCCAGCAGCCCGCTAGCGGGAGTCACAGATACGCAGTATTTT
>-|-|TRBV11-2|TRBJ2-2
CASSSLWRTGELFF
TGTGCCAGCAGCTCCCTTTGGAGGACCGGGGAGCTGTTTTTT
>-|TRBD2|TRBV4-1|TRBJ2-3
CASSLSSGRSTDTQYF
TGCGCCAGCAGCCTCTCTAGCGGGAGAAGCACAGATACGCAGTATTTT
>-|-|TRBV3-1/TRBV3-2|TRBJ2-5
CASSQGRGGITQYF
TGTGCCAGCAGCCAAGGTCGCGGAGGGATAACCCAGTACTTC
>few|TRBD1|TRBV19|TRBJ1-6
CASSMRDSNSPLHF
TGTGCCAGTAGTATGCGGGACAGTAATTCACCCCTCCACTTT
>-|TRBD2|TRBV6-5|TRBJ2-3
CATSTGTSGTDTQYF
TGTGCCACCTCAACCGGGACTAGCGGCACAGATACGCAGTATTTT